Given below is one T cell receptor beta chain in context. The antigen remains unidentified. This sample is part of a study of shared clonotypes between healthy human individuals. This CDR3 is built from 17 residues. Losses at the gene ends were 0 bases for V and 5 bases for J; bases not matched to a gene: 12. From germline, CDR1 is SGDLS and CDR2 YYNGEE. Study-wide results and limits: Naive subsets typically showed greater estimated richness than memory subsets.

Genomic DNA of each subset was evenly split across several immunoSEQ plates. Profiling relied on immunoSEQ multiplex PCR, and the TCRdb table lists in-frame clones only, not all of them. The sample includes some 500,000 clones, 90% to 97% of them seen just once. This chain links TRBV9 with TRBJ2-5, with TRBD2 matching 8 bases. The source material was naive CD4+ T cells sorted from blood. The sample's subset: CD45RA+ positively selected. This sequence originates from a woman aged 25-40 years in good health. The CDR3 DNA reads as TGTGCCAGCAGCGTAGGGACTAGCCCTCCCTCCTGGGAGACCCAGTACTTC. It translates to CASSVGTSPPSWETQYF.